This record looks at one TCR beta chain sequence and its context. This sample is drawn from a study of blood T cells in healthy people across ages. Next came a second PCR, run for about 7 to 12 cycles, which used a sample-barcoded 5' primer along with a J-beta primer mix. From the 5' RACE reads, TCRdb called clonotypes with MiXCR, one entry per CDR3 protein. The sample carries about 1,000,000 distinct CDR3 sequences, 40% to 50% recorded once. Germline V gene lookup returns CDR1 KGHDR and CDR2 SFDVKD. Germline trimming cut 3 bases from V and 2 bases from J; bases unmatched to any gene: 11. The CDR3 spans 18 residues.

The receptor's source is a woman aged 55-69 years in good health. The V gene is TRBV24-1, the J gene TRBJ2-1, with 8 bases aligning to TRBD2. The specimen was blood. CDR3 amino acids: CATSDLSASGGPYNEQFF. The DNA for the CDR3 is TGTGCCACCAGTGATCTCTCGGCCTCGGGGGGGCCCTACAATGAGCAGTTCTTC.